The 22 T cell receptor beta chains in this list originate from one sample, sequenced in a study of monozygotic twins with inflammatory bowel disease. TCRdb derives one entry per CDR3 protein from the 5' RACE reads, leaving out DNA. The sample yields 300,000 to 400,000 distinct CDR3 sequences, of which the top ten take up just over 2.5%. What was sequenced was blood. The receptors come from a human donor with ulcerative colitis or Crohn's disease, or a healthy co-twin of an affected twin (not recorded which).

CDR3 sequence: CTARKTGTANYGYTF. V usage is TRBV20-1 and J usage is TRBJ1-2; TCRdb's assignment of TRBD1 cannot be checked, as there is no DNA. The CDR3 extends over 15 amino acids. Looked up from germline, CDR1 is DFQATT and CDR2 is SNEGSKA (reference sequence).

The chain joins TRBV30 to TRBJ2-1; TCRdb designates TRBD1, a call that cannot be tested without DNA. This CDR3 spans 12 amino acids. The germline CDR1 and CDR2 sequences are GTSNPN and SVGIG (reference sequence). CDR3 in amino acids: CAWTPGMNEQFF.

The rearrangement uses TRBV5-4 and TRBJ1-1; TCRdb designates TRBD1, a call that cannot be tested without DNA. Germline loops: CDR1 SGHNT, CDR2 YYREEE (reference sequence). CDR3 length equals 18 residues. This CDR3 is CASMLAVGQESWYTEAFF. The variable domain in full, with the rest retrieved from reference TRBV5-4 and TRBJ1-1, is ETGVTQSPTHLIKTRGQQVTLRCSSQSGHNTVSWYQQALGQGPQFIFQYYREEENGRGNFPPRFSGLQFPNYSSELNVNALELDDSALYLCASMLAVGQESWYTEAFFGQGTRLTVV.

This rearrangement joins TRBV6-6 to TRBJ1-4; the TCRdb D gene call, TRBD1, has no DNA to confirm it. The CDR3 covers 13 residues. Germline V gene data show CDR1 as MNHNY and CDR2 as SVGAGI (reference sequence). Here the CDR3 reads CASNNRVGEKLFF.

The rearrangement links TRBV30 to TRBJ1-5; TCRdb indicates TRBD1, and absent DNA this call remains unverified. There are 16 residues in the CDR3. Per germline, CDR1 GTSNPN and CDR2 SVGIG (reference sequence). The CDR3 sequence is CAWSLAGGKSNQPQHF. Full variable domain (rest looked up from reference TRBV30 and TRBJ1-5): SQTIHQWPATLVQPVGSPLSLECTVEGTSNPNLYWYRQAAGRGLQLLFYSVGIGQISSEVPQNLSASRPQDRQFILSSKKLLLSDSGFYLCAWSLAGGKSNQPQHFGDGTRLSIL.

The rearrangement joins TRBV6-2 or TRBV6-3 to TRBJ2-5; as DNA is missing, the TRBD2 call by TCRdb cannot be tested. Germline values: CDR1 MNHEY, CDR2 SVGEGT. This CDR3 is built from 16 residues. The CDR3 here is CASSWEAGGTGETQYF.

V usage is TRBV30 and J usage is TRBJ1-1. The CDR3 is 11 amino acids. Germline V lookup: CDR1 GTSNPN, CDR2 SVGIG (reference sequence). CDR3 sequence reads: CAWSEQREAFF. Full variable domain (missing parts from reference TRBV30 and TRBJ1-1): SQTIHQWPATLVQPVGSPLSLECTVEGTSNPNLYWYRQAAGRGLQLLFYSVGIGQISSEVPQNLSASRPQDRQFILSSKKLLLSDSGFYLCAWSEQREAFFGQGTRLTVV.

The J gene is TRBJ1-5, the V gene TRBV4-1; the D gene TCRdb calls, TRBD1, cannot be checked with no DNA. CDR1 and CDR2 from the germline V gene are MGHRA and YSYEKL. The CDR3 contains 17 residues. The CDR3 sequence: CASSQKDFRLSNQPQHF.

J is TRBJ2-1 and V is TRBV14. This CDR3 has 12 residues. Germline assignment: CDR1 SGHDN and CDR2 FVKESK. This chain's CDR3 is CASSQVGPKQFF.

This sequence joins TRBV5-1 and TRBJ2-7; TCRdb calls TRBD2, which cannot be checked without DNA. The V gene's germline CDR1 is SGHRS and CDR2 YFSETQ. This CDR3 has 15 residues. CDR3 in amino acids: CASSGGGTASYEQYF. Using reference TRBV5-1 and TRBJ2-7 for the parts outside the CDR3, the full variable domain is KAGVTQTPRYLIKTRGQQVTLSCSPISGHRSVSWYQQTPGQGLQFLFEYFSETQRNKGNFPGRFSGRQFSNSRSEMNVSTLELGDSALYLCASSGGGTASYEQYFGPGTRLTVT.

The chain links TRBV6-2 or TRBV6-3 to TRBJ2-1; TCRdb designates TRBD2, a call that cannot be tested without DNA. The CDR3 is made up of 14 amino acids. Germline V gene sequence: CDR1 MNHEY, CDR2 SVGEGT. CDR3 loop: CASSYAGPNNEQFF.

The rearrangement links TRBV20-1 to TRBJ2-3; TCRdb lists TRBD1, though no DNA is available to test this call. The CDR3 is 14 amino acids. Germline V gene lookup returns CDR1 DFQATT and CDR2 SNEGSKA (reference sequence). This chain's CDR3 is CSARGPGGTDTQYF.

J is TRBJ2-5 and V is TRBV5-4; TCRdb returns TRBD1, unconfirmable since there is no DNA. Per the germline V gene, CDR1 is SGHNT and CDR2 is YYREEE (reference sequence). The CDR3 has 14 residues. This CDR3 reads CARVGQMLRETQYF.

CDR3 in amino acids: CASSSVDRKETQYF. The J gene is TRBJ2-5, the V gene TRBV7-2; TCRdb's D gene call, TRBD1, goes unchecked for lack of DNA. This CDR3 has 14 residues. In germline, CDR1 is SGHTA, CDR2 FQGNSA.

The chain uses TRBV7-2 and TRBJ1-5; TCRdb proposes TRBD1, but this gene call is untestable without DNA. Germline CDR1 reads SGHTA; CDR2 reads FQGNSA. This CDR3 region has 15 residues. The CDR3 sequence: CASSVMGRVNQPQHF.

This chain links TRBV5-1 with TRBJ2-3; there is no DNA to check the TCRdb D call of TRBD2. The CDR3 sequence is 18 residues long. In germline, CDR1 is SGHRS, CDR2 YFSETQ. The CDR3 reads CASSLIPRASGGVDTQYF.

The chain recombines TRBV20-1 with TRBJ1-1. This CDR3 has 12 residues. CDR1 and CDR2 (germline): DFQATT, SNEGSKA (reference sequence). The CDR3 loop is CSASVRGTEAFF.

The chain couples TRBV12-3 or TRBV12-4 to TRBJ2-3; TCRdb's D call of TRBD1 is untestable without DNA. The CDR3 is 14 residues long. This CDR3 reads CASSRGGGTDTQYF.

The chain carries TRBV5-5 and TRBJ2-2; TCRdb's D call, TRBD1, is unchecked because there is no DNA. CDR1 is SGHKS and CDR2 is YYEKEE in the germline V gene (reference sequence). This CDR3 is built from 14 residues. The CDR3 protein is CASSRQGANGELFF.

The V and J genes are TRBV5-1 and TRBJ2-1; TCRdb lists TRBD2, though no DNA is available to test this call. In germline, CDR1 is SGHRS, CDR2 YFSETQ. The CDR3 runs to 14 residues. CDR3 sequence reads: CASSLGLAGFEQFF.

This chain uses TRBV4-3 with TRBJ1-1; the D gene TCRdb calls, TRBD1, cannot be checked with no DNA. This CDR3 has 19 amino acids. Looked up from germline, CDR1 is LGHNA and CDR2 is YSLEER. Here the CDR3 reads CASSQGTGPLMGENTEAFF.

This sequence joins TRBV5-3 and TRBJ2-2; TCRdb reports TRBD1, a call that lacks DNA to check it against. TRBV5-3 has ORF status, its function being uncertain. CDR3 size: 15 residues. The CDR3 reads CARSPGQGITGELFF.